Listed below are T cell receptor beta chains from one sample, sequenced in a study of PD-L1 blockade in urothelial cancer. TCRdb's copy holds only in-frame clones and misses some; the assay was immunoSEQ multiplex PCR. The data show tens of thousands of clones, about 86% seen once. Sequenced material: PBMCs, taken around atezolizumab (anti-PD-L1) treatment. The receptors come from a man aged 60 to 75 with urothelial cancer. The CDR3 runs from the conserved cysteine through the conserved F or W. Fields, in order: D gene, clone size, J gene, V gene, CDR3 DNA, CDR3 protein. D genes are given only for firm matches. Where a row states a size, it is once, few, many or the class of an expanded clone; other rows omit it.

D: TRBD1
size: .
J: TRBJ2-3
V: TRBV2
DNA: TGTGCCAGCAGTTCAACCGGGACAGACTCAGATACGCAGTATTTT
CDR3: CASSSTGTDSDTQYF

D: .
size: few
J: TRBJ1-2
V: TRBV30
DNA: TGTGCCTGGAATCCAGGGTTATATGGCTACACCTTC
CDR3: CAWNPGLYGYTF

D: .
size: few
J: TRBJ2-3
V: TRBV7-2
DNA: TGTGCCAGCAGCCCCTGGGCCTTTAGCACAGATACGCAGTATTTT
CDR3: CASSPWAFSTDTQYF

D: TRBD1
size: few
J: TRBJ2-3
V: TRBV10-3
DNA: TGTGCCATCAGTAACGAGGACAGGGGCACAGATACGCAGTATTTT
CDR3: CAISNEDRGTDTQYF

D: .
size: .
J: TRBJ1-2
V: TRBV28
DNA: TGTGCCAGCAGTTTAATGACAGGCTTCAGCTATGGCTACACCTTC
CDR3: CASSLMTGFSYGYTF

D: .
size: .
J: TRBJ1-1
V: TRBV6-1
DNA: TGTGCCAGCAGTGAAAGGTATGGGGGGACGGCCGTGGAGAGGGAAGCTTTCTTT
CDR3: CASSERYGGTAVEREAFF

D: TRBD1
size: .
J: TRBJ2-1
V: TRBV7-7
DNA: TGTGCTAGCAGCTTAGGGACAGGTCTAGTCAATGAGCAGTTCTTC
CDR3: CASSLGTGLVNEQFF

D: .
size: .
J: TRBJ1-5
V: TRBV27
DNA: TGTGCCAGCAGTTTTGTCGCGGGAAATCAGCCCCAGCATTTT
CDR3: CASSFVAGNQPQHF

D: .
size: .
J: TRBJ2-7
V: TRBV6-6
DNA: TGTGCCAGCATCTCCGACAAGGACTACGAGCAGTACTTC
CDR3: CASISDKDYEQYF

D: .
size: .
J: TRBJ1-2
V: TRBV28
DNA: TGTGCCAGCATAGACAGAAGGAACTATGGCTACACCTTC
CDR3: CASIDRRNYGYTF

D: TRBD1
size: .
J: TRBJ1-2
V: TRBV4-1
DNA: TGCGCCAGCAGCCATGAGGACAGGGGCGCCTTCACTTATGGCTACACCTTC
CDR3: CASSHEDRGAFTYGYTF

D: .
size: .
J: TRBJ1-2
V: TRBV18
DNA: TGTGCCAGCTCACCACCGGGCGCTATCAATGGCTACACCTTC
CDR3: CASSPPGAINGYTF

D: TRBD2
size: .
J: TRBJ2-3
V: TRBV6-5
DNA: TGTGCCACCAACCAGCCGAGCGGGGCTTCAGATACGCAGTATTTT
CDR3: CATNQPSGASDTQYF

D: TRBD1
size: .
J: TRBJ2-7
V: TRBV7-9
DNA: TGTGCCAGCAGCCAAATATCGAAGGGGACAGGGGCCTACGAGCAGTACTTC
CDR3: CASSQISKGTGAYEQYF

D: .
size: .
J: TRBJ2-3
V: TRBV9
DNA: TGTGCCAGCAGCGTAGTCCCGAGCACAGATACGCAGTATTTT
CDR3: CASSVVPSTDTQYF

D: TRBD2
size: .
J: TRBJ2-7
V: TRBV28
DNA: TGTGCCAGCAGCAAACTGACTAGCGGGGGCTCTTACGAGCAGTACTTC
CDR3: CASSKLTSGGSYEQYF

D: TRBD1
size: .
J: TRBJ1-2
V: TRBV7-3
DNA: TGTGCCAGCAGCTTAACGGCAGGGGGTGGCTACACCTTC
CDR3: CASSLTAGGGYTF

D: .
size: .
J: TRBJ2-7
V: TRBV7-9
DNA: TGTGCCAGCAGCTACGACTTCGGCAGGGGTGGTAGGTACGAGCAGTACTTC
CDR3: CASSYDFGRGGRYEQYF

D: TRBD2
size: .
J: TRBJ2-3
V: TRBV10-1
DNA: TGCGCCAGCAGTGAGGGGACTATACTTTCAGATACGCAGTATTTT
CDR3: CASSEGTILSDTQYF

D: .
size: .
J: TRBJ1-5
V: TRBV6-1
DNA: TGTGCCAGCAGCAGGGCCCCTGATAGCAATCAGCCCCAGCATTTT
CDR3: CASSRAPDSNQPQHF

D: .
size: once
J: TRBJ2-3
V: TRBV6-5
DNA: TGTGCCAGCAGTTACTCGGGGGCTCGAACAGATACGCAGTATTTT
CDR3: CASSYSGARTDTQYF

D: .
size: .
J: TRBJ2-4
V: TRBV29-1
DNA: TGCAGCGTTGAGGGGCGTGGAAACATTCAGTACTTC
CDR3: CSVEGRGNIQYF

D: .
size: .
J: TRBJ1-1
V: TRBV6-5
DNA: TGTGCCAGCAGACGGGAGGCCACTGAAGCTTTCTTT
CDR3: CASRREATEAFF

D: TRBD1
size: .
J: TRBJ2-7
V: TRBV15
DNA: TGTGCCACCAGCGTCCTCAGGGGGCCCTACGAGCAGTACTTC
CDR3: CATSVLRGPYEQYF

D: TRBD1
size: few
J: TRBJ2-2
V: TRBV18
DNA: TGTGCCAGCTCCCGACAGGGGGCCGGGGAGCTGTTTTTT
CDR3: CASSRQGAGELFF

D: .
size: once
J: TRBJ1-1
V: TRBV19
DNA: TGTGCCAGTAGTACCCACAGGAACACTGAAGCTTTCTTT
CDR3: CASSTHRNTEAFF

D: TRBD1
size: .
J: TRBJ2-1
V: TRBV13
DNA: TGTGCCAGCAGCTCAGCTGGGACAGGGGGAATCTACAATGAGCAGTTCTTC
CDR3: CASSSAGTGGIYNEQFF

D: .
size: .
J: TRBJ1-5
V: TRBV6-1
DNA: TGTGCCAGCAGTGATGTCCCACAGGGAAACAATCAGCCCCAGCATTTT
CDR3: CASSDVPQGNNQPQHF

D: .
size: .
J: TRBJ2-1
V: TRBV7-9
DNA: TGTGCCTCCCGGTACCCCAATGAGCAGTTCTTC
CDR3: CASRYPNEQFF

D: TRBD1
size: .
J: TRBJ2-7
V: TRBV23-1
DNA: TGCGCCCCATTGGGGCTCTACGGGACAGGGCGTAGTGGTACCTACGAGCAGTACTTC
CDR3: CAPLGLYGTGRSGTYEQYF

D: .
size: .
J: TRBJ1-1
V: TRBV18
DNA: TGTGCCAGCTCACCACCGGCAGGGGTGAACACTGAAGCTTTCTTT
CDR3: CASSPPAGVNTEAFF

D: TRBD1
size: .
J: TRBJ1-2
V: TRBV18
DNA: TGTGCCAGCTCACCTTCGGCCGGGACAGGCTTGCACTATGGCTACACCTTC
CDR3: CASSPSAGTGLHYGYTF

D: TRBD1
size: .
J: TRBJ1-4
V: TRBV6-5
DNA: TGTGCCAGCAGTCGACAGGGATCTCAGAATGAAAAACTGTTTTTT
CDR3: CASSRQGSQNEKLFF

D: .
size: .
J: TRBJ1-2
V: TRBV7-2
DNA: TGTGCCAGCAGCTACCGACAGGCTAACTATGGCTACACCTTC
CDR3: CASSYRQANYGYTF

D: .
size: .
J: TRBJ2-5
V: TRBV10-1
DNA: TGCGCCAGCCAGATAGCGGCCCAAGAGACCCAGTACTTC
CDR3: CASQIAAQETQYF

D: .
size: .
J: TRBJ1-1
V: TRBV5-6
DNA: TGTGCCAGCAGCCCCACCGGGGGGGCACGGACCACTGAAGCTTTCTTT
CDR3: CASSPTGGARTTEAFF

D: TRBD1
size: .
J: TRBJ1-3
V: TRBV7-9
DNA: TGTGCCAGCAGCTTAGCCCGGACAGGGACGGGAAACACCATATATTTT
CDR3: CASSLARTGTGNTIYF

D: TRBD1
size: .
J: TRBJ2-2
V: TRBV10-1
DNA: TGCGCCAGCAGCGAAACAGGGGATGGGACCGGGGAGCTGTTTTTT
CDR3: CASSETGDGTGELFF

D: .
size: few
J: TRBJ1-5
V: TRBV30
DNA: TGTGCCTGGAGTGTCTCGGGGGTTTTGGATCCCCGGACCCAGCATTTT
CDR3: CAWSVSGVLDPRTQHF

D: .
size: .
J: TRBJ2-5
V: TRBV29-1
DNA: TGCAGCGTTGACCTCCTAGGACAAGAGACCCAGTACTTC
CDR3: CSVDLLGQETQYF

D: TRBD1
size: few
J: TRBJ2-7
V: TRBV18
DNA: TGTGCCAGCTCACCACGGGGACAGGGGACCTACGAGCAGTACTTC
CDR3: CASSPRGQGTYEQYF